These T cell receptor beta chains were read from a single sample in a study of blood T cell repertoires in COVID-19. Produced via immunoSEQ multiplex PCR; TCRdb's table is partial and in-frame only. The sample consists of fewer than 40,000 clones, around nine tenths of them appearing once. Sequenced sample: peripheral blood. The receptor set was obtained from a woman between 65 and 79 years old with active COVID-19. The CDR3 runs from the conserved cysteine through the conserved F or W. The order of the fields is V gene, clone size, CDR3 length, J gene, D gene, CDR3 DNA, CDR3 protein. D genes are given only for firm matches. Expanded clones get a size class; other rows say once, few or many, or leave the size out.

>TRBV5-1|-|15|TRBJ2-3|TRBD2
TGCGCCAGCGGTGGGTCAGCGGGGGGCACAGATACGCAGTATTTT
CASGGSAGGTDTQYF
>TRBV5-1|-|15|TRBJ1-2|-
TGCGCCAGCAGCTTGGAAGGCCAGGGGAACGGTGGCTACACCTTC
CASSLEGQGNGGYTF
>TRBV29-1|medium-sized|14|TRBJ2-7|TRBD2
TGCAGCGTTCTTACCGGGACTAGTTCCTACGAGCAGTACTTC
CSVLTGTSSYEQYF
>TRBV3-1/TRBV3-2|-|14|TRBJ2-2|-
TGTGCCAGCAGCCAAGGGGGGCCCACCGGGGAGCTGTTTTTT
CASSQGGPTGELFF
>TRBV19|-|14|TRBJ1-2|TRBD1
TGTGCCAGTAGTTCGCCGACAGGGGTCTATGGCTACACCTTC
CASSSPTGVYGYTF
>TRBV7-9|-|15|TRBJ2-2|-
TGTGCCAGCAGCTTGGGGGGGCGATGGACCGGGGAGCTGTTTTTT
CASSLGGRWTGELFF
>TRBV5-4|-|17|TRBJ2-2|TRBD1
TGTGCCAGCAGCCGAGCGGCGAGGACAGGAAACACCGGGGAGCTGTTTTTT
CASSRAARTGNTGELFF
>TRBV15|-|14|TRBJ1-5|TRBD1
TGTGCCACCGGGACAGGGGTTGGCAATCAGCCCCAGCATTTT
CATGTGVGNQPQHF
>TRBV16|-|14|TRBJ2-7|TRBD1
TGTGCCAGCAGCCAACCCCTGACAGGGCTCGAGCAGTACTTC
CASSQPLTGLEQYF
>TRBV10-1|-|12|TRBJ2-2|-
TGCGCCAGCAGCAGGGTTAACGGGGAGCTGTTTTTT
CASSRVNGELFF
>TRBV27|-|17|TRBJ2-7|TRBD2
TGTGCCAGCAGTCCCTCCTACGGACTAGCGGACGGCTACGAGCAGTACTTC
CASSPSYGLADGYEQYF
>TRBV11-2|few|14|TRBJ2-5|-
TGTGCCAGCAGCTTAGAACTAGATCCGGAGACCCAGTACTTC
CASSLELDPETQYF
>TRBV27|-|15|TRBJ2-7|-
TGTGCCAGCAGTCCCTTCCACGACAGCTCATACGAGCAGTACTTC
CASSPFHDSSYEQYF
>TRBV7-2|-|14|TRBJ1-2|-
TGTGCCAGCAGCTCCCGGACAGTTAACTATGGCTACACCTTC
CASSSRTVNYGYTF
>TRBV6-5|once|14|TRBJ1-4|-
TGTGCCAGCAGCCCCATCCAAAAAATCCAAAAACTGTTTTTT
CASSPIQKIQKLFF
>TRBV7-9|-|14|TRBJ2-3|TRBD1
TGTGCCAGCAGCTCCGACAGGGGGGAAGATACGCAGTATTTT
CASSSDRGEDTQYF
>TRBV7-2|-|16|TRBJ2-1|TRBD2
TGTGCCAGCAAACCTCTTACGGGGGGGGTCTACAATGAGCAGTTCTTC
CASKPLTGGVYNEQFF
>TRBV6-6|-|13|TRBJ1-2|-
TGTGCCAGCAGTTACAGGGGAATCTATGGCTACACCTTC
CASSYRGIYGYTF
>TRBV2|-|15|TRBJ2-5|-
TGTGCCAGCAGTGTGGTAGCTCCGGAACAAGAGACCCAGTACTTC
CASSVVAPEQETQYF
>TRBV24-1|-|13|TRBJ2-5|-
TGTGCCACCAGCCCCGAAGCTAGGGGGACCCAGTACTTC
CATSPEARGTQYF
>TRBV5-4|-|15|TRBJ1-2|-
TGTGCCAGCAGCTTAGGTGCCAGGGAAGAGTATGGCTACACCTTC
CASSLGAREEYGYTF
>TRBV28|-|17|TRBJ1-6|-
TGTGCCAGCAGTTTACGGGCAGGGGTTTGGGCGGGTTCACCCCTCCACTTT
CASSLRAGVWAGSPLHF
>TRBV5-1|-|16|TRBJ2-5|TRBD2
TGCGCCAGCAGCACCGGGACTAGCGGGGGGCAAGAGACCCAGTACTTC
CASSTGTSGGQETQYF
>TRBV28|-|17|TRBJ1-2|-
TGTGCCAGCTCGACGAGTCTCCGGAACAGCTATAACTATGGCTACACCTTC
CASSTSLRNSYNYGYTF
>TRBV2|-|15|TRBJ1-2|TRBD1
TGTGCCAGCAGTGCTACGACAGGGAGGTGGTATGGCTACACCTTC
CASSATTGRWYGYTF
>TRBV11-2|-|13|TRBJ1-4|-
TGTGCCAGCAGCTTAGATCTGGAGGAAAAACTGTTTTTT
CASSLDLEEKLFF
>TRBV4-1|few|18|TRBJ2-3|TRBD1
TGCGCCAGCAGCCAAGAAGGGGCGGGGACAGGGTATGTGGCCACGCAGTATTTT
CASSQEGAGTGYVATQYF
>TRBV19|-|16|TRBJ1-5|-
TGTGCCAGTAGTATCATGGCTGGGGGGAACAATCAGCCCCAGCATTTT
CASSIMAGGNNQPQHF
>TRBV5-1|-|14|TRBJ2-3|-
TGCGCCAGCAGCGTCGGTAGCCCCACAGATACGCAGTATTTT
CASSVGSPTDTQYF
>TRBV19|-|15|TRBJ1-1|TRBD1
TGTGCCAGTAGTATCGGCAGGGGGCGGGGCACTGAAGCTTTCTTT
CASSIGRGRGTEAFF
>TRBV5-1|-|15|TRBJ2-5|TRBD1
TGCGCCAGCAGCTTGGGTTCCAGGGGGCAAGAGACCCAGTACTTC
CASSLGSRGQETQYF
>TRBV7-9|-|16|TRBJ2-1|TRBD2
TGTGCCAGCAGCTTAGTTCAGCGGGGTATTTACAATGAGCAGTTCTTC
CASSLVQRGIYNEQFF
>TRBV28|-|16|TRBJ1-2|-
TGTGCCAGCAGTCCATTACAGACGCGGCTCGGGAGTGGCTACACCTTC
CASSPLQTRLGSGYTF
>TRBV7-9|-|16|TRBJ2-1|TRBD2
TGTGCCAGCAGCTTAGTAAGCGGGGGCCGATCCAATGAGCAGTTCTTC
CASSLVSGGRSNEQFF
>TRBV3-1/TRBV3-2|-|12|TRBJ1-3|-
TGTGCCAGCAGCCCGACAGGAAACACCATATATTTT
CASSPTGNTIYF
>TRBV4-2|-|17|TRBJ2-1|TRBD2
TGTGCCAGCAGCCAAGTCGGGCAGCGGGGGTTCTACAATGAGCAGTTCTTC
CASSQVGQRGFYNEQFF
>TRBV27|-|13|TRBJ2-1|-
TGTGCCACTGGCAGGGCTTCATACAATGAGCAGTTCTTC
CATGRASYNEQFF
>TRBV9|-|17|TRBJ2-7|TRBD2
TGTGCCAGCAGCGTAGGTAGCGGGGGGGCCGTATCCTACGAGCAGTACTTC
CASSVGSGGAVSYEQYF
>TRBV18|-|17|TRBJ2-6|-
TGTGCCAGCTCACCCCGGGACACGTACTCTGGGGCCAACGTCCTGACTTTC
CASSPRDTYSGANVLTF
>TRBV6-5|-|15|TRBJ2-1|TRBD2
TGTGCCAGCAGTTACTTTAGCGGGGCGGGCAATGAGCAGTTCTTC
CASSYFSGAGNEQFF
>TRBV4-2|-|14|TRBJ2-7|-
TGTGCCAGCAGCCAAGGGCACAGCTCCTACGAGCAGTACTTC
CASSQGHSSYEQYF
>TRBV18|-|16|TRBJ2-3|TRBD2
TGTGCCAGCTCTCTGACTATAGCGGGGGGCACAGATACGCAGTATTTT
CASSLTIAGGTDTQYF
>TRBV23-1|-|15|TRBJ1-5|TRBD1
TGCGCCAGCAGCGGGACAGGGCATAGCAATCAGCCCCAGCATTTT
CASSGTGHSNQPQHF
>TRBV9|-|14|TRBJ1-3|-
TGTGCCAGCAATGAGGGAAGGACTGGAAACACCATATATTTT
CASNEGRTGNTIYF
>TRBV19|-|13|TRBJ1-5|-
TGTGCCAGTACCCCTACCAGGGATCAGCCCCAGCATTTT
CASTPTRDQPQHF
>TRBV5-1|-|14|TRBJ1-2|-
TGCGCCAGCAGCTTAACGACACCTAACTATGGCTACACCTTC
CASSLTTPNYGYTF
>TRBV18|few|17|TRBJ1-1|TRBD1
TGTGCCAGCTCACCCCGCTCTGGGACAGGGGGCAACACTGAAGCTTTCTTT
CASSPRSGTGGNTEAFF
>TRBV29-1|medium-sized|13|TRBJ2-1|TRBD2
TGCAGCGCGCGGACTAGCCCGAACAATGAGCAGTTCTTC
CSARTSPNNEQFF
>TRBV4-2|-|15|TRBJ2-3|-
TGTGCCAGCAGCCAAGATCGGGTTAGCACAGATACGCAGTATTTT
CASSQDRVSTDTQYF
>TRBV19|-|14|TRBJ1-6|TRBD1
TGTGCCAGTAGTTTGGGACAGTTCAATTCACCCCTCCACTTT
CASSLGQFNSPLHF
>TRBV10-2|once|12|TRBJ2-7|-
TGCGCCAGCAGTGAGAACTACTACGAGCAGTACTTC
CASSENYYEQYF
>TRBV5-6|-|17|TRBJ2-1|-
TGTGCCAGCAGCTTGGCCAAGGCTAGCCTCTCCTACAATGAGCAGTTCTTC
CASSLAKASLSYNEQFF
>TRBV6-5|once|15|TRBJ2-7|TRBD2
TGTGCCAGCAGATACCGACTAGCGGGGACCTACGAGCAGTACTTC
CASRYRLAGTYEQYF
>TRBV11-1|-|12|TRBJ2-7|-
TGTGCCAGCAGCTTAACTGAGTACGAGCAGTACTTC
CASSLTEYEQYF